Listed below are T cell receptor beta chains from one sample, sequenced in a study of cytomegalovirus exposure and HLA in healthy donors. Some clones are missing from TCRdb's copy, which holds only in-frame ones; the method was immunoSEQ multiplex PCR. The table has some 110,000 clones, 74% seen once. The sample taken for sequencing was PBMCs. Receptors originate from a woman in her 50s in good health and CMV-seropositive. The CDR3 runs from the conserved cysteine through the conserved F or W. The order of the fields is clone size, V gene, D gene, CDR3 protein. A D gene is named only where the DNA matches it firmly. Not every row has a clone size; where given, it reads once, few, many or a size class.

NA TRBV18 NA CASSPNSMNTEAFF
NA TRBV4-3 TRBD1 CASSQGLIGTVDSGYTF
few TRBV6-1 NA CASTRTLDTEAFF
NA TRBV7-2 TRBD1 CASSLGPGQLLSGYTF
NA TRBV11-2 TRBD2 CASSDDPGTSGFQYF
NA TRBV6-1 TRBD1 CASRVGQGATGYTF
few TRBV7-2 NA CASSLSGYEQYF
NA TRBV19 TRBD1 CASRSAWTGPYEQYF
NA TRBV18 NA CASSPQGGAHGYTF
NA TRBV9 TRBD2 CASNGLAGDEQFF
once TRBV6-1 NA CATPRRVREKLFF
NA TRBV9 NA CASSEQGGVSYNEQFF
NA TRBV7-2 TRBD2 CASSTGTSGRGFYEQYF
NA TRBV19 NA CASSIKTAGQPQHF
NA TRBV30 NA CAWVTGWGRWNTEAFF
few TRBV10-2 NA CASSLRSSYEQYF
few TRBV7-6 NA CASSPEQGGATDTQYF
once TRBV30 NA CAWSVRGGYNQPQHF
NA TRBV30 NA CAWSLADNQPQHF
NA TRBV6-6 NA CASSYDVHRGNGELFF
few TRBV5-4 TRBD2 CASGSGTSGSSYEQYF
NA TRBV6-1 TRBD1 CASRGPGGEQYF
NA TRBV19 TRBD2 CASSIRAMSGGAAEQYF
NA TRBV28 NA CASSLGANYGYTF
NA TRBV7-7 NA CASSLAFYNEQFF
NA TRBV4-3 TRBD2 CASSQDAGLAAFYEQYF
NA TRBV4-1 TRBD1 CASSPAGTDPYEQYF